This T cell receptor beta chain was found in a study of cytomegalovirus exposure and HLA in healthy donors. Using immunoSEQ multiplex PCR, the repertoire was profiled, and TCRdb retains in-frame clones only, with some absent. This table holds more than 80,000 clones, 88% found once. Findings and caveats of the study: The dataset shows that most TCR sequences were rare, while some public TCRs occurred in many donors. First-cohort TCR clusters tended to co-occur in the approximately 120 validation repertoires, a later analysis found. The study designated 150 or so TCR beta chains cytomegalovirus-associated. A few chains tied to CMV proved CMV antigen-specific in vitro.

About this clone: Its matching antigen is unknown.

The receptor's source is a woman aged 18-29 years in good health and CMV-seropositive. The material sequenced was PBMCs.

This CDR3 is CAIKTSGAEETQYF. As DNA, the CDR3 is TGTGCCATCAAGACTAGCGGGGCCGAAGAGACCCAGTACTTC. The chain is built from TRBV10-3 and TRBJ2-5; 11 bases match TRBD2. The CDR3 spans 14 residues. V trimming: 7 bases; J trimming: 3 bases; junction bases outside the gene matches: 4. The germline V gene encodes CDR1 ENHRY and CDR2 SYGVKD.